Following are 27 T cell receptor beta chains from one sample sequenced in a study of blood T cells in healthy people across ages. Together with a sample-barcoded 5' primer, a J-beta primer mix was included in a second PCR lasting about 6 to 11 cycles. TCRdb reprocessed the 5' RACE reads with MiXCR, giving one entry per CDR3 protein. The table shows some 1 million distinct CDR3 sequences, with more than 40% occurring only once. Specimen: blood. These receptors came from a woman aged 60-75 years in good health.

The chain joins TRBV30 to TRBJ2-5, with D perhaps matching TRBD1 (6 bases). Trimming removed 7 bases at V and 5 bases at J, with 11 bases between. From germline, CDR1 is GTSNPN and CDR2 SVGIG (reference sequence). The CDR3 consists of 11 residues. The CDR3 protein is CALGAGETQYF. The CDR3 region has the DNA TGTGCCTTGGGGGCTGGGGAGACCCAGTACTTC.

The chain is built from TRBV6-6 and TRBJ1-5; D remains unclear. Trimming pared 8 bases from V and 2 bases from J, leaving 7 bases between. The CDR3 sequence is 12 residues long. Germline V gives CDR1 MNHNY, CDR2 SVGAGI (reference sequence). The chain's CDR3 is CASVEGNQPQHF. CDR3 nucleotides: TGTGCCAGCGTCGAGGGCAATCAGCCCCAGCATTTT.

V usage is TRBV2 and J usage is TRBJ1-1; D is undetermined. The CDR3 totals 12 residues. V was clipped by 1 base and J by 5 bases, with 5 bases between them. Germline loops: CDR1 SNHLY, CDR2 FYNNEI. In nucleotides, the CDR3 is TGTGCCAGCAGTGAAGGAGTTACTGAAGCTTTCTTT. Translated: CASSEGVTEAFF.

As for this clonotype: Just one base apart from a much larger clone, this may be a read error. The rearrangement links TRBV4-2 to TRBJ2-7; TRBD2 might be the D (5 bases). This CDR3 spans 16 amino acids. Germline V gives CDR1 LGHNA, CDR2 YNFKEQ. In nucleotides, the CDR3 is TGTGCCAGCAGCCAAGATCCAGCGGTCCTCTCCTACGAGCGGTACTTC. Its protein is CASSQDPAVLSYERYF.

This clonotype appeared a few times. The chain combines TRBV7-2 with TRBJ2-1; a weak D match, TRBD2 (5 bases). This CDR3 is 13 amino acids long. V shed 4 bases and J shed 6 bases, with 10 bases lying between them. CDR1 is SGHTA, CDR2 FQGNSA, per germline. CDR3 region: CASSSTSGNEQFF. For the CDR3, the DNA is TGTGCCAGCAGCTCCACGAGCGGCAATGAGCAGTTCTTC.

The chain employs TRBV24-1 and TRBJ2-3; D is ambiguous. CDR3 length equals 11 residues. CDR1 and CDR2 (germline): KGHDR, SFDVKD. Trimming removed 5 bases at V and 3 bases at J, with 2 bases between. CDR3 sequence (DNA): TGTGCCACCAGTGTTACAGATACGCAGTATTTT. Translating it yields CATSVTDTQYF.

On this clonotype: One base away lies a much larger clone, so this may be a sequencing read error. V is TRBV10-3 and J is TRBJ2-1; the D gene is possibly TRBD2 (5 bases). The J call is uncertain, as TRBJ2-7 better fits the DNA end. Germline-derived CDR1 and CDR2 are ENHRY and SYGVKD. This CDR3 comprises 15 residues. The CDR3 sequence is CAISESGSSYNEQYF. The DNA for the CDR3 is TGTGCCATCAGTGAAAGTGGGAGCTCCTACAATGAGCAGTACTTC.

The V call is TRBV12-3 or TRBV12-4, the J call TRBJ2-7; TRBD1 matches 8 bases. V gave up 6 bases and J gave up 3 bases; unmatched junction bases: 10. The CDR3 totals 15 residues. The DNA of the CDR3 is TGTGCCAGCAGGTCCCGCCGGGACAGGAACTACGAGCAGTACTTC. Translating gives CASRSRRDRNYEQYF.

There are a few counts of this clonotype. The V and J genes are TRBV18 and TRBJ2-1; TRBD2 aligns across 8 bases. The J segment lost 3 bases and the V segment lost 3 bases, leaving 4 bases of the junction unmatched. The CDR3 covers 15 residues. From germline, CDR1 is KGHSH and CDR2 LQKENI. The CDR3 spells CASSPVSGSYNEQFF. DNA of the CDR3: TGTGCCAGCTCACCGGTCAGCGGGAGCTACAATGAGCAGTTCTTC. Combining the CDR3 with reference TRBV18 and TRBJ2-1 gives the whole variable domain NAGVMQNPRHLVRRRGQEARLRCSPMKGHSHVYWYRQLPEEGLKFMVYLQKENIIDESGMPKERFSAEFPKEGPSILRIQQVVRGDSAAYFCASSPVSGSYNEQFFGPGTRLTVL.

Regarding this clonotype: This could be a read error, since a much larger clone is one nucleotide away. This rearrangement joins TRBV5-5 to TRBJ1-1; TRBD1 matches at 7 bases. The CDR3 extends over 15 amino acids. J gave up 4 bases and V 4 bases, and 10 bases lay outside the gene matches. Germline V gene sequence: CDR1 SGHKS, CDR2 YYEKEE (reference sequence). The CDR3 region is CASSHRDSWATEAFF. The CDR3 DNA sequence: TGTGCCAGCAGCCACAGGGACAGTTGGGCCACTGAAGCTTTCTTT. The whole variable domain, filled in from reference TRBV5-5 and TRBJ1-1, reads DAGVTQSPTHLIKTRGQQVTLRCSPISGHKSVSWYQQVLGQGPQFIFQYYEKEERGRGNFPDRFSARQFPNYSSELNVNALLLGDSALYLCASSHRDSWATEAFFGQGTRLTVV.

There are a few counts of this clonotype. The chain has TRBV3-1 and TRBJ1-1, with 9 bases aligning to TRBD1. The CDR3 consists of 14 residues. Losses at the gene ends were 1 base for V and 10 bases for J; bases not matched to a gene: 7. Per the germline V gene, CDR1 is LGHDT and CDR2 is YNNKEL (reference sequence). CDR3 coding DNA: TGTGCCAGCAGCCAAGGTGACAGGGGGTCGGTAGCTTTCTTT. Its translation: CASSQGDRGSVAFF.

V is TRBV9 and J is TRBJ2-1; weak D call: TRBD2 (5 bases). The J call may be faulty, since TRBJ2-7 better matches the DNA end. Germline V gene lookup returns CDR1 SGDLS and CDR2 YYNGEE. The CDR3 has 15 amino acids. CDR3 region: CASSVAAGSYNEQYF. The DNA of the CDR3 is TGTGCCAGCAGCGTAGCGGCGGGTTCCTACAATGAGCAGTACTTC.

Only a few counts were recorded for this clonotype. The V call is TRBV5-1, the J call TRBJ2-2; 10 bases line up with TRBD2. Germline lookup yields CDR1 SGHRS and CDR2 YFSETQ. The CDR3 is 17 residues long. Losses at the gene ends were 4 bases for V and 7 bases for J; bases not matched to a gene: 13. The CDR3 nucleotides are TGCGCCAGCAGCGATCGGGGGCTAGCGGGAGATCACGGGGAGCTGTTTTTT. It encodes CASSDRGLAGDHGELFF.

This rearrangement joins TRBV7-3 to TRBJ2-3; possible D gene TRBD1, 6 bases. CDR3 length: 15 amino acids. Germline V CDR1 and CDR2: SGHTA, FQGTGA. V gave up 2 bases and J gave up 2 bases, with 11 bases separating them. The CDR3 region is CASSLGGHDTDTQYF. CDR3 nucleotides: TGTGCCAGCAGCTTAGGGGGACATGACACAGATACGCAGTATTTT.

V and J are TRBV7-9 and TRBJ1-1; perhaps TRBD1 as D (6 bases). Trimming removed 6 bases from V and 0 bases from J, with 11 bases in between. Per germline, CDR1 SEHNR and CDR2 FQNEAQ (reference sequence). The CDR3 has 14 amino acids. The CDR3 loop reads CASSHPGVNTEAFF. CDR3 nucleotides: TGTGCCAGCAGTCACCCAGGGGTGAACACTGAAGCTTTCTTT.

This clonotype was seen a few times. J is TRBJ1-1 and V is TRBV5-1; D not certain. CDR1 and CDR2 from the germline V gene are SGHRS and YFSETQ. Trimming removed 3 bases at V and 1 base at J, with 19 bases between. The CDR3 is made up of 17 amino acids. As DNA, the CDR3 is TGCGCCAGCAGCTCCGTTCCGCTTGGACCGCGGAACACTGAAGCTTTCTTT. It is translated as CASSSVPLGPRNTEAFF.

This clonotype was seen only a few times. This chain links TRBV4-1 with TRBJ1-2; a weak D match, TRBD1 (5 bases). Germline CDR1 MGHRA, CDR2 YSYEKL. The CDR3 is 14 residues long. The V gene lost 4 bases and the J gene lost 7 bases, with 16 bases spanning the gap. The CDR3 sequence is CASSPSGGALGYTF. In DNA form, the CDR3 reads TGCGCCAGCAGCCCCAGTGGAGGGGCCCTTGGCTACACCTTC.

This clonotype showed up just a few times. The chain combines TRBV10-3 with TRBJ2-6; D is possibly TRBD1 (5 bases). The V end was cut by 8 bases, the J end by 2 bases, with 10 bases between. Germline V gene data show CDR1 as ENHRY and CDR2 as SYGVKD. This CDR3 region has 14 residues. The CDR3 region is CAIPQGAGANVLTF. The CDR3 nucleotides read TGTGCCATCCCCCAAGGGGCTGGGGCCAACGTCCTGACTTTC.

The rearrangement links TRBV6-2 or TRBV6-3 to TRBJ2-7; the D is unclear. This CDR3 has 11 amino acids. Trimming shortened V by 1 base and J by 5 bases, and 3 bases separated the two germline ends. CDR1 is MNHEY, CDR2 SVGEGT, per germline. CDR3 nucleotides: TGTGCCAGCAGTTACTTGAACGAGCAGTACTTC. This translates into CASSYLNEQYF.

This clonotype was recorded a few times. The rearrangement joins TRBV7-6 to TRBJ1-2, with a weak D call TRBD1 (6 bases). The V end lost 2 bases, the J end lost 2 bases, and 24 bases lay between the germline ends. This CDR3 spans 19 amino acids. CDR1 is SGHVS and CDR2 is FNYEAQ in the germline V gene. CDR3 coding DNA: TGTGCCAGCAGCTTATCTTTCGTCCTACTGAGGGGGTCAAACTATGGCTACACCTTC. Amino acid sequence: CASSLSFVLLRGSNYGYTF. Using reference TRBV7-6 and TRBJ1-2 for the parts outside the CDR3, the full variable domain is GAGVSQSPRYKVTKRGQDVALRCDPISGHVSLYWYRQALGQGPEFLTYFNYEAQQDKSGLPNDRFSAERPEGSISTLTIQRTEQRDSAMYRCASSLSFVLLRGSNYGYTFGSGTRLTVV.

This clonotype turned up a few times. J is TRBJ2-7 and V is TRBV12-3 or TRBV12-4, with TRBD2 identical over 7 bases. The CDR3 is made up of 14 amino acids. V trimming: 3 bases; J trimming: 3 bases; junction bases outside the gene matches: 5. Here the CDR3 reads CASSFGPSGYEQYF. CDR3 DNA: TGTGCCAGCAGTTTCGGCCCTAGCGGCTACGAGCAGTACTTC.

The CDR3 nucleotides are TGTGCCAGCAGTACGGGACTTTGGCAGCCCCAGCATTTT. This encodes CASSTGLWQPQHF. The chain joins TRBV27 to TRBJ1-5; D may be TRBD1 (5 bases). Germline V gives CDR1 MNHEY, CDR2 SMNVEV (reference sequence). Trimming removed 5 bases at V and 7 bases at J, with 12 bases between. CDR3 length: 13 amino acids.

This clonotype occurred once. The chain has TRBV7-9 and TRBJ2-1, with TRBD2 identical over 10 bases. The CDR3 has 16 amino acids. Germline assignment: CDR1 SEHNR and CDR2 FQNEAQ (reference sequence). V shed 0 bases, J shed 5 bases, and the junction held 4 bases outside the gene matches. CDR3: CASSLAPGLANNEQFF. The DNA of the CDR3 is TGTGCCAGCAGCTTAGCCCCGGGACTAGCGAACAATGAGCAGTTCTTC.

The chain is built from TRBV7-9 and TRBJ2-1; D possibly corresponds to TRBD1 (6 bases). The CDR3 is 12 residues long. Germline V lookup: CDR1 SEHNR, CDR2 FQNEAQ (reference sequence). Trimming shortened V by 6 bases and J by 8 bases, and 11 bases separated the two germline ends. The CDR3 sequence is CASSGGEDEQFF. CDR3 nucleotides: TGTGCCAGCAGTGGGGGCGAGGATGAGCAGTTCTTC.

The rearrangement uses TRBV20-1 and TRBJ2-3; tentative D call: TRBD1 (6 bases). Germline V gene sequence: CDR1 DFQATT, CDR2 SNEGSKA (reference sequence). With 5 bases removed from V and 0 bases from J, the gap between germline ends came to 9 bases. The CDR3 sequence is 13 residues long. CDR3 region: CSAGQPSTDTQYF. DNA of the CDR3: TGCAGTGCTGGACAGCCTAGCACAGATACGCAGTATTTT.

This clonotype appeared a few times. V usage is TRBV11-2 and J usage is TRBJ2-1; 7 bases fit TRBD2. CDR1 and CDR2 from the germline V gene are SGHAT and FQNNGV. With V trimmed by 0 bases and J by 6 bases, 5 bases remained unmatched. The CDR3 extends over 15 amino acids. Here the CDR3 DNA reads TGTGCCAGCAGCTTAGAAACTAGCGCCATCAATGAGCAGTTCTTC. This encodes CASSLETSAINEQFF.

The CDR3 nucleotides read TGCAGCGTTGGGGACCTAGCCAAAAACATTCAGTACTTC. It encodes CSVGDLAKNIQYF. The V call is TRBV29-1, the J call TRBJ2-4; tentatively, D is TRBD1 or TRBD2 (5 bases each). The germline V gene encodes CDR1 SQVTM and CDR2 ANQGSEA. V lost 4 bases to trimming and J lost 0 bases, with 7 bases between them. This CDR3 is 13 amino acids long.